These T cell receptor beta chains were read from a single sample in a study of blood T cell repertoires in COVID-19. The data were produced by immunoSEQ multiplex PCR, yet TCRdb's version contains in-frame clones alone and is incomplete. This table has approximately 250,000 clones, approximately 87% appearing once. Sequenced input: peripheral blood. The receptors were gathered from a human donor in a cohort sampled during active COVID-19. Both conserved end residues are part of each CDR3. A D gene is named only where the DNA matches it firmly. Part of the rows lack a size; the others show once, few, many or a class for expanded clones.

size	V	J	D	CDR3	DNA
few	TRBV7-2	TRBJ2-7	TRBD2	CASSFTSSGPYEQYF	TGTGCCAGCAGCTTCACCTCTAGCGGTCCCTACGAGCAGTACTTC
.	TRBV12-3/TRBV12-4	TRBJ2-7	.	CASSLTGYYEQYF	TGTGCCAGCAGTTTAACGGGATATTACGAGCAGTACTTC
once	TRBV4-1	TRBJ2-5	TRBD1	CASSLSGTEKETQYF	TGCGCCAGCAGCCTATCCGGGACAGAAAAAGAGACCCAGTACTTC
.	TRBV6-5	TRBJ1-6	TRBD1	CASSIRRGNSPLHF	TGTGCCAGCAGTATTCGCAGGGGGAATTCACCCCTCCACTTT
.	TRBV5-6	TRBJ2-7	.	CASSLVGSGGYEQYF	TGTGCCAGCAGCTTGGTGGGCTCTGGTGGGTACGAGCAGTACTTC
.	TRBV9	TRBJ1-2	.	CASTPNRGLFNYGYTF	TGTGCCAGCACACCTAATCGTGGTTTGTTTAACTATGGCTACACCTTC
once	TRBV4-3	TRBJ1-6	.	CASSQEPEVANSPLHF	TGCGCCAGCAGCCAAGAACCCGAGGTTGCTAATTCACCCCTCCACTTT
.	TRBV4-1	TRBJ2-5	TRBD1	CASSQPGQGARGETQYF	TGCGCCAGCAGTCAACCGGGACAGGGGGCCCGCGGGGAGACCCAGTACTTC
.	TRBV9	TRBJ2-2	TRBD1	CASSVATTGSKELFF	TGTGCCAGCAGCGTAGCTACGACAGGGTCGAAGGAGCTGTTTTTT
once	TRBV28	TRBJ1-3	TRBD1	CASSLPQGGRNTIYF	TGTGCCAGCAGTTTACCTCAGGGGGGTAGAAACACCATATATTTT
.	TRBV5-1	TRBJ2-3	TRBD1	CASTPLRGDTQYF	TGCGCCAGCACCCCCCTCAGGGGGGATACGCAGTATTTT
.	TRBV7-2	TRBJ1-6	TRBD1	CASSFTGTGGSPLHF	TGTGCCAGCAGCTTTACCGGGACAGGGGGGTCACCCCTCCACTTT
.	TRBV12-3/TRBV12-4	TRBJ2-1	.	CASSLAASEQFF	TGTGCCAGCAGTTTAGCGGCTAGCGAGCAGTTCTTC
few	TRBV20-1	TRBJ2-5	TRBD2	CSASMAGGTQETQYF	TGCAGTGCTAGTATGGCGGGAGGGACACAAGAGACCCAGTACTTC
.	TRBV12-3/TRBV12-4	TRBJ1-3	TRBD1	CASDTGDGNTIYF	TGTGCCAGCGACACAGGGGATGGAAACACCATATATTTT
.	TRBV7-2	TRBJ2-7	.	CASSLRAGDTYEQYF	TGTGCCAGCAGCTTACGCGCAGGGGATACATACGAGCAGTACTTC
once	TRBV29-1	TRBJ2-7	.	CSVRTGGRSSYEQYF	TGCAGCGTCCGAACGGGGGGCAGAAGCTCCTACGAGCAGTACTTC
.	TRBV6-5	TRBJ1-2	TRBD1	CASSPTGQGLYGYTF	TGTGCCAGCAGTCCTACGGGACAGGGGCTCTATGGCTACACCTTC